The 29 T cell receptor beta chains reported below all come from one sample, sequenced in a study of blood T cell repertoires in COVID-19. TCRdb's table, derived via immunoSEQ multiplex PCR, lists solely in-frame clones and lacks some. The sample includes under 200,000 clones, roughly 91% seen only once; the top ten take approximately 5.6%. The source material was peripheral blood. Every receptor here comes from a man between 35 and 55 years old with active or convalescent COVID-19.

This rearrangement joins TRBV30 to TRBJ1-3; TRBD1 is a possible D gene (5 bases). V was shortened by 5 bases and J by 0 bases, with 17 bases between the two germline ends. The CDR3 covers 16 residues. Germline CDR1 GTSNPN, CDR2 SVGIG (reference sequence). The CDR3 nucleotides read TGTGCCTGGTCTGGGTCAGGGCGAGTCTCTGGAAACACCATATATTTT. Translated, it gives CAWSGSGRVSGNTIYF.

The chain joins TRBV29-1 to TRBJ1-1; D might be TRBD1 (5 bases). The CDR3 consists of 12 residues. Germline CDR1 is SQVTM and CDR2 is ANQGSEA. Trimming removed 7 bases from V and 1 base from J, with 10 bases in between. CDR3 coding DNA: TGCAGCGCCAACGACAGGAACACTGAAGCTTTCTTT. Translation gives CSANDRNTEAFF.

The gene calls are TRBV12-5 and TRBJ1-6, with 9 bases aligning to TRBD1. After removal of 0 bases from V and 7 bases from J, the junction contained 16 bases not matched to a gene. The CDR3 covers 20 residues. Looked up from germline, CDR1 is LGHNT and CDR2 is FRNRAP. This CDR3 is CASGLVLWGQGPNTNSPLHF. CDR3 in DNA: TGTGCTAGTGGTTTGGTACTATGGGGACAGGGACCGAACACGAATTCACCCCTCCACTTT.

Here the CDR3 reads CASSGTIGSYEQYF. The CDR3 region has the DNA TGTGCCAGCAGTGGGACAATAGGATCCTACGAGCAGTACTTC. The chain links TRBV2 to TRBJ2-7; maybe TRBD1 (5 bases). Germline values: CDR1 SNHLY, CDR2 FYNNEI. V dropped 4 bases and J dropped 1 base, with 11 bases sitting between them. The CDR3 has 14 amino acids.

The gene calls are TRBV27 and TRBJ2-2, with D unclear. Germline V CDR1 and CDR2: MNHEY, SMNVEV (reference sequence). Trimming took off 8 bases at V and 5 bases at J, with 12 bases between the two ends. The CDR3 extends over 13 amino acids. CDR3 region: CASRHFLTGELFF. DNA for the CDR3: TGTGCCAGCCGACATTTTCTAACCGGGGAGCTGTTTTTT.

The chain employs TRBV19 and TRBJ1-2; TRBD1 matches 10 bases. Germline V gene data show CDR1 as LNHDA and CDR2 as SQIVND (reference sequence). The CDR3 consists of 14 residues. J gave up 10 bases and V 3 bases, and 8 bases lay outside the gene matches. The CDR3 coding sequence is TGTGCCAGTAGTATGAGGGACAGGGGACTGGCCTACACCTTC. As protein: CASSMRDRGLAYTF.

CDR3 nucleotide sequence: TGTGCCAGTAGTATCACCCAGTTAATTCCCGAGCAGTACTTC. This gives the protein CASSITQLIPEQYF. This sequence joins TRBV19 and TRBJ2-7; no clear D gene. The CDR3 is 14 amino acids. In germline, CDR1 is LNHDA, CDR2 SQIVND (reference sequence). Trimming removed 3 bases from V and 6 bases from J, with 15 bases in between.

The chain carries TRBV4-2 and TRBJ2-7; possibly TRBD1 for D (5 bases). The CDR3 covers 14 residues. V shed 4 bases and J shed 3 bases, with 13 bases lying between them. In germline, CDR1 is LGHNA, CDR2 YNFKEQ. The CDR3 loop is CASSPLGEDYEQYF. The DNA of the CDR3 is TGTGCCAGCAGCCCTCTAGGGGAAGACTACGAGCAGTACTTC.

The V gene is TRBV28, the J gene TRBJ1-4; 10 nucleotides agree with TRBD1. Trimming at V came to 6 bases and at J to 7 bases, leaving 5 bases not matched to a gene. Germline V gives CDR1 MDHEN, CDR2 SYDVKM. CDR3 length: 14 amino acids. CDR3 in DNA: TGTGCCAGCAGCACGACAGGGGGCGGTGAAAAACTGTTTTTT. Translating it yields CASSTTGGGEKLFF.

This chain links TRBV2 with TRBJ2-7; D remains unclear. Germline lookup yields CDR1 SNHLY and CDR2 FYNNEI. The CDR3 extends over 14 amino acids. V was trimmed by 6 bases and J by 6 bases, leaving 18 bases between them. The CDR3: CASREPGSSGEQYF. The CDR3, as DNA: TGTGCCAGCAGGGAACCGGGTAGTTCGGGCGAGCAGTACTTC.

The J gene is TRBJ1-5, the V gene TRBV24-1; a weak D match, TRBD1 (5 bases). Trimming removed 7 bases from V and 4 bases from J, with 10 bases in between. Germline CDR1 reads KGHDR; CDR2 reads SFDVKD. This CDR3 contains 13 residues. CDR3 nucleotide sequence: TGTGCCACCAGCGAGTCAGGGAATCAGCCCCAGCATTTT. Protein product: CATSESGNQPQHF.

V is TRBV7-3 and J is TRBJ2-2; maybe TRBD1 (5 bases). This CDR3 region has 14 residues. Germline V lookup: CDR1 SGHTA, CDR2 FQGTGA. The V end lost 5 bases, the J end lost 4 bases, and 11 bases lay between the germline ends. CDR3 residues: CASSIDSPTGELFF. Written as DNA, the CDR3 is TGTGCCAGCAGCATCGACAGTCCCACCGGGGAGCTGTTTTTT.

Of note for this clone: Relative to the germline gene, one junction end is altered; a read error may explain this. The same CDR3 can be traced to other DNA sequences in this sample. For the CDR3, the DNA is TGTGCCAGCAGCCAGTGTCTATGGCGTCAGCAAGCCCAGGAACACCCAGATACGCAATATTTT. Translation: CASSQCLWRQQAQEHPDTQYF. This chain joins TRBV3-1 (or the pseudogene TRBV3-2) and TRBJ2-3; D is uncertain. The CDR3 extends over 21 amino acids. Germline V gene lookup returns CDR1 LGHDT and CDR2 YNNKEL (reference sequence).

This sequence joins TRBV27 and TRBJ2-7, with TRBD1 matching 10 bases. Germline CDR1 is MNHEY and CDR2 is SMNVEV (reference sequence). Trimming removed 4 bases from V and 6 bases from J; junction bases left unmatched: 15. The CDR3 contains 17 residues. This chain's CDR3 is CASSSGQGFSSGREQYF. For the CDR3, the DNA is TGTGCCAGCAGTTCGGGACAGGGGTTCTCTAGCGGTCGCGAGCAGTACTTC.

This chain connects TRBV14 to TRBJ2-1; a possible D gene is TRBD1 (6 bases). Trimming left V 1 base short and J 4 bases short, with 11 bases between. Germline CDR1 and CDR2: SGHDN and FVKESK. The CDR3 contains 15 residues. CDR3 in DNA: TGTGCCAGCAGCCAAGTAGACAGGTATTACAATGAGCAGTTCTTC. This translates into CASSQVDRYYNEQFF. The full variable domain, its missing parts supplied by reference TRBV14 and TRBJ2-1, is EAGVTQFPSHSVIEKGQTVTLRCDPISGHDNLYWYRRVMGKEIKFLLHFVKESKQDESGMPNNRFLAERTGGTYSTLKVQPAELEDSGVYFCASSQVDRYYNEQFFGPGTRLTVL.

The rearrangement uses TRBV19 and TRBJ2-5, with 9 nucleotides matching TRBD1. Germline V gives CDR1 LNHDA, CDR2 SQIVND (reference sequence). The CDR3 totals 15 residues. The V segment lost 3 bases and the J segment 4 bases; nucleotides outside the gene matches: 6. The CDR3 reads CASSMPGQGRETQYF. For the CDR3, the DNA is TGTGCCAGTAGTATGCCGGGACAGGGAAGAGAGACCCAGTACTTC.

The J gene is TRBJ1-6, the V gene TRBV11-3; 7 bases line up with TRBD1. The CDR3 covers 15 residues. Trimming cost V 5 bases and J 3 bases; bases outside gene matches: 4. Looked up from germline, CDR1 is SGHNT and CDR2 is YENEEA. The CDR3, as DNA: TGTGCCAGCAGCAAAGGGGACAGCTATAATTCACCCCTCCACTTT. This sequence encodes CASSKGDSYNSPLHF. Using reference TRBV11-3 and TRBJ1-6 for the parts outside the CDR3, the full variable domain is EAGVVQSPRYKIIEKKQPVAFWCNPISGHNTLYWYLQNLGQGPELLIRYENEEAVDDSQLPKDRFSAERLKGVDSTLKIQPAELGDSAVYLCASSKGDSYNSPLHFGNGTRLTVT.

This chain links TRBV4-3 with TRBJ2-3, with TRBD2 matching 9 bases. The CDR3 length is 19 residues. V was clipped by 0 bases and J by 4 bases; unmatched bases: 14. The germline V gene encodes CDR1 LGHNA and CDR2 YSLEER. The CDR3 spells CASSQDRGRSAGGADTQYF. The CDR3, as DNA: TGCGCCAGCAGCCAAGATCGAGGTCGCTCAGCGGGGGGAGCAGATACGCAGTATTTT.

A note on this clone: Its ends do not fully match the called genes, so a read error is possible. The genes are TRBV11-2 and TRBJ2-7, with a possible D match to TRBD1 (6 bases). The CDR3 runs to 12 residues. Looked up from germline, CDR1 is SGHAT and CDR2 is FQNNGV. The CDR3 is CASSLSRDKSNF. The CDR3 region has the DNA TGTGCCAGCAGCCTAAGCCGGGACAAGTCGAACTTC.

The chain couples TRBV6-6 to TRBJ1-2; 7 nucleotides align to TRBD1. V lost 6 bases, J lost 1 base, and 8 bases stayed unmatched. From germline, CDR1 is MNHNY and CDR2 SVGAGI (reference sequence). This CDR3 has 15 residues. The CDR3: CASRDRDGVNYGYTF. CDR3 DNA sequence: TGTGCCAGCAGAGACAGGGATGGGGTTAACTATGGCTACACCTTC.

The V gene is TRBV29-1, the J gene TRBJ1-1; tentative D call: TRBD1 (6 bases). Germline loops: CDR1 SQVTM, CDR2 ANQGSEA. V was cut by 4 bases and J by 3 bases, with 12 bases left in between. The CDR3 totals 13 residues. CDR3 in DNA: TGCAGCGTTGGGACAGTTTCGGACACTGAAGCTTTCTTT. It is translated as CSVGTVSDTEAFF.

The chain couples TRBV28 to TRBJ1-1; D uncertain. V was cut by 6 bases and J by 11 bases, with 16 bases left in between. The CDR3 has 12 amino acids. Germline CDR1 MDHEN, CDR2 SYDVKM. The CDR3 spells CASSLTRSRAFF. DNA of the CDR3: TGTGCCAGCAGCCTGACCCGGAGTCGGGCTTTCTTT.

This chain connects TRBV7-9 to TRBJ1-6, with a possible D match to TRBD1 (5 bases). CDR3 length: 13 amino acids. With 3 bases removed from V and 9 bases from J, the gap between germline ends came to 9 bases. In germline, CDR1 is SEHNR, CDR2 FQNEAQ (reference sequence). This CDR3 reads CASSFDSLSPLHF. The CDR3 DNA reads as TGTGCCAGCAGCTTCGACAGTCTTTCACCCCTCCACTTT.

This chain connects TRBV1 to TRBJ2-2; TRBD1, the table's D call, lacks a check against the DNA. TRBV1 is designated a pseudogene. The CDR3 contains 15 residues. DNA for the CDR3: TGCACCAGCAGCCCCATAGACAGGGTGACCGGGGAGCTGTTTTTT. Amino acids: CTSSPIDRVTGELFF.

This sequence joins TRBV11-3 and TRBJ2-7; D is ambiguous. V was pared by 1 base and J by 2 bases, with 9 bases between. This CDR3 has 14 amino acids. Germline values: CDR1 SGHNT, CDR2 YENEEA. CDR3 sequence (DNA): TGTGCCAGCAGCTTAGTCGTAGACACCTACGAGCAGTACTTC. The encoded protein is CASSLVVDTYEQYF.

DNA of the CDR3: TGCGCCAGCAGCGCAGAACTAGCGGGAGATAGGAATGAGCAGTTCTTC. Amino acids: CASSAELAGDRNEQFF. This chain connects TRBV5-1 to TRBJ2-1, with TRBD2 matching over 11 bases. CDR1 SGHRS and CDR2 YFSETQ come from the germline V gene. The J segment lost 7 bases and the V segment lost 4 bases, leaving 10 bases of the junction unmatched. This CDR3 has 16 amino acids. Drawing the rest from reference TRBV5-1 and TRBJ2-1, the complete variable domain is KAGVTQTPRYLIKTRGQQVTLSCSPISGHRSVSWYQQTPGQGLQFLFEYFSETQRNKGNFPGRFSGRQFSNSRSEMNVSTLELGDSALYLCASSAELAGDRNEQFFGPGTRLTVL.

The chain recombines TRBV9 with TRBJ2-1; D is possibly TRBD2 (5 bases). Trimming shortened V by 3 bases and J by 2 bases, and 12 bases separated the two germline ends. Germline-derived CDR1 and CDR2 are SGDLS and YYNGEE. The CDR3 covers 15 residues. The CDR3 nucleotides are TGTGCCAGCAGCGGGGGAGAGGTCCCCTACAATGAGCAGTTCTTC. As protein: CASSGGEVPYNEQFF.

The chain links TRBV14 to TRBJ1-1; 7 nucleotides agree with TRBD1. The CDR3 runs 15 residues. Germline CDR1 is SGHDN and CDR2 is FVKESK. The V gene end was trimmed by 5 bases and the J gene end by 0 bases; junction bases not matched to a gene: 6. The CDR3 bases are TGTGCCAGCAGCGTCAACAGGGGTTTGAACACTGAAGCTTTCTTT. Its protein is CASSVNRGLNTEAFF.

The V and J genes are TRBV6-5 and TRBJ2-2; 7 bases agree with TRBD2. The V and J ends lost 6 bases and 5 bases, in that order; junction bases with no gene match: 9. Germline V gene lookup returns CDR1 MNHEY and CDR2 SVGAGI. This CDR3 region has 15 residues. The CDR3 DNA is TGTGCCAGCAGGAGAGCGGGGATTTCGACCGGGGAGCTGTTTTTT. Its protein product is CASRRAGISTGELFF.